This TCR beta chain was captured in a study of OX40 agonist ivuxolimab in advanced cancers. Study-wide context: Patient treatment consisted of intravenous ivuxolimab administration every 2 weeks at 0.01 to 10 mg/kg. Hepatocellular carcinoma, melanoma, renal cell or head and neck cancer occurred in dose-escalation patients. Study results and caveats: Averaged across samples, CD8+ T cells carried more expanded clones than CD4+ did.

The CDR3 has 14 residues. CDR1 and CDR2 from the germline V gene are MNHEY and SVGAGI. The J segment lost 3 bases and the V segment lost 10 bases, leaving 8 bases of the junction unmatched. Blood sampling was done at baseline, cycle 4 day 1, and cycle 7 day 1. In regard to this clone: No antigen is known for it.

Here immunoSEQ multiplex PCR was the method, and the copy in TCRdb shows in-frame clones only, minus some. The sample holds around 50,000 clones, 65% to 85% seen once. V is TRBV6-5 and J is TRBJ2-1, with 8 nucleotides matching TRBD2. The material was CD4+ or CD8+ T cells sorted from blood, obtained in a trial of the OX40 agonist ivuxolimab. The clonotype comes from an adult with an advanced solid tumor such as melanoma, head and neck, liver or kidney cancer. This chain's CDR3 is CATHGREVYNEQFF. The CDR3 coding sequence is TGTGCCACCCACGGGCGGGAGGTCTACAATGAGCAGTTCTTC.